Below, one TCR beta chain is given with its context. The data belong to a study of blood T cells in healthy people across ages. PCR was performed a second time for 7 to 11 cycles using a sample-barcoded 5' primer and a J-beta primer mix. Via MiXCR, TCRdb re-called the 5' RACE reads, giving one row per CDR3 protein. The profile covers 1.5 million to 2 million distinct CDR3 sequences, with roughly two fifths appearing a single time and about 23% taken by the ten largest. V lost 1 base and J lost 1, with 5 bases in between. The CDR3 spans 14 residues. Germline values: CDR1 PRHDT, CDR2 FYEKMQ (reference sequence).

The receptor's source is a human donor in good health. The chain is built from TRBV13 and TRBJ2-4; D is unresolved. Sequencing used blood. The CDR3 nucleotides read TGTGCCAGCAGCTTAGCGGTCGCCAAAAACATTCAGTACTTC. It yields the protein CASSLAVAKNIQYF. The full variable domain, with the rest looked up from reference TRBV13 and TRBJ2-4, is AAGVIQSPRHLIKEKRETATLKCYPIPRHDTVYWYQQGPGQDPQFLISFYEKMQSDKGSIPDRFSAQQFSDYHSELNMSSLELGDSALYFCASSLAVAKNIQYFGAGTRLSVL.